This T cell receptor (beta chain) appears in the sequencing data of a study of cytomegalovirus exposure and HLA in healthy donors. About the research overall: Among a few hundred genotyped donors, around 80% fell in the Caucasian-associated ancestry cluster. Points from the study as a whole: Most CMV-associated TCR beta chains were later found to appear HLA-restricted. Listed as cytomegalovirus-associated were roughly 180 TCR beta chains.

The PCR ran on 60 Vbeta and 13 Jbeta primers. Sequenced by immunoSEQ multiplex PCR; TCRdb stores in-frame clones only, minus some. The sample has more than 100,000 clones, about 62% seen once; the top ten hold 6.5% to 9.5%. A note on this clone: Antigen specificity is unknown.

This TCR was sampled from a woman aged 40-49 years in good health and CMV-seropositive. The sample comprised PBMCs.

The CDR3 DNA follows: TGCGCCAGCAGCTCACAGGGAGGGGGAGCTGAAAAACTGTTTTTT. It specifies CASSSQGGGAEKLFF. The V gene is TRBV5-1, the J gene TRBJ1-4; D might be TRBD1 (6 bases). Looked up from germline, CDR1 is SGHRS and CDR2 is YFSETQ. V lost 3 bases and J lost 7, with 16 bases in between. The CDR3 sequence is 15 residues long. Looking up the rest from reference TRBV5-1 and TRBJ1-4 gives the full variable domain: KAGVTQTPRYLIKTRGQQVTLSCSPISGHRSVSWYQQTPGQGLQFLFEYFSETQRNKGNFPGRFSGRQFSNSRSEMNVSTLELGDSALYLCASSSQGGGAEKLFFGSGTQLSVL.